This T cell receptor beta chain emerged from a study of liver allograft versus peripheral blood T cells. Study information: Recipients' peripheral blood T cell receptor repertoires were compared with those in transplanted livers. Findings and caveats of the study: As reported, T cell receptor repertoires inside liver allografts differed from those present in peripheral blood.

Comment on this clonotype: No antigen is known for it. The conserved phenylalanine or tryptophan normally closing the CDR3 is absent here, so this likely arose from a read error.

One entry per CDR3 protein results from TCRdb running MiXCR on the reads. In the table there are roughly 8,000 distinct CDR3 sequences, 15% to 20% of which are singletons. This clonotype was sampled from a human patient who had a liver transplant. Some T cells may possibly be graft donor cells.

The CDR3 nucleotides are TGTGCCAGCAGTTCCCCAGGGGGGGTCAATCAGCCCCAGCATTTA. Protein: CASSSPGGVNQPQHL. The J gene is TRBJ1-5, the V gene TRBV6-1; 7 bases fit TRBD1. There are 15 residues in the CDR3. CDR1 is MNHNS, CDR2 SASEGT, per germline. V lost 5 bases to trimming and J lost 3 bases; unmatched junction nucleotides: 7.